This TCR beta chain came from a study of early T cells in non-severe SARS-CoV-2 infection. Study-level information: The study sequenced bulk RNA from unsorted whole blood, with chains unpaired. Points from the study as a whole: Matches to VDJdb favored anti-spike CD8 responses and missed private and CD4 specificities.

This clonotype was counted many times. No antigen is known for it. Individual cDNA molecules were tagged with unique molecular identifiers, the study reported. A single record per CDR3 protein comes from TCRdb applying MiXCR to the 5' RACE reads. The repertoire holds roughly 35,000 distinct CDR3 sequences, with over 6.5% as singletons. The CDR3 runs to 13 residues. Germline V gene lookup returns CDR1 SEHNR and CDR2 FQNEAQ (reference sequence). Trimming pared 1 base from V and 8 bases from J, leaving 11 bases between. The chain uses TRBV7-9 and TRBJ1-1; D ambiguous. The TCR sequence derives from an adult who was a healthcare worker with PCR-confirmed SARS-CoV-2 infection or an uninfected control (not recorded which). Sequencing was done on a sample of whole blood. The chain's CDR3 is CASSLGSEAEAFF. CDR3 coding DNA: TGTGCCAGCAGCTTAGGTAGTGAAGCGGAAGCTTTCTTT.